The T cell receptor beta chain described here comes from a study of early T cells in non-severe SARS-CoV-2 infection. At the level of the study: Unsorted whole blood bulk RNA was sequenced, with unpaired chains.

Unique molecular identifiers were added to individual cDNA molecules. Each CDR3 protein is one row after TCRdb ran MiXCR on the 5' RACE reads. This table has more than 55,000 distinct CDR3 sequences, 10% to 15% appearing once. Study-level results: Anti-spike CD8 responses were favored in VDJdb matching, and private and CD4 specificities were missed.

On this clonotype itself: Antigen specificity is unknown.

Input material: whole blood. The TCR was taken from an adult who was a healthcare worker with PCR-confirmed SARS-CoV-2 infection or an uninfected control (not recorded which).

CDR3 loop: CASSLSWGEQYF. The CDR3 coding sequence is TGTGCCAGCAGCTTATCCTGGGGCGAGCAGTACTTC. The gene calls are TRBV7-6 and TRBJ2-7, with unresolved D. The CDR3 length is 12 residues. Trimming removed 2 bases at V and 6 bases at J, with 8 bases between. Germline CDR1 SGHVS, CDR2 FNYEAQ.